This entry lists 8 T cell receptor beta chains sequenced from one sample in a study of blood T cell repertoires in COVID-19. Produced via immunoSEQ multiplex PCR; TCRdb's table is partial and in-frame only. The data contain around 190,000 clones, 85% to 90% of them seen just once; the ten biggest clones take up around 25%. The specimen was PBMCs or T cells enriched from blood (not recorded which). The receptor set was obtained from a woman aged 40-49 years in a cohort exposed to, infected with or recovered from COVID-19 (not recorded which).

This clone was observed a single time. The chain links TRBV10-1 to TRBJ2-1; TRBD2 agrees at 7 bases. Losses at the gene ends were 3 bases for V and 8 bases for J; bases not matched to a gene: 13. The CDR3 is 16 amino acids. Germline-derived CDR1 and CDR2 are WNHNN and SYGVQD (reference sequence). DNA of the CDR3: TGCGCCAGCAGTGACAACGGGAGGACCTACAATGATGAGCAGTTCTTC. Its translation: CASSDNGRTYNDEQFF.

The CDR3 coding sequence is TGCGCCAGCAGCCAAGATGCAGGGGGTTCCTACAATGAGCAGTTCTTC. It specifies CASSQDAGGSYNEQFF. This chain uses TRBV4-3 with TRBJ2-1; 7 nucleotides line up with TRBD1. Germline CDR1 reads LGHNA; CDR2 reads YSLEER. V shed 0 bases and J 1 base; nucleotides not matched to a gene: 3. The CDR3 sequence is 16 residues long.

This clone was observed once. V gene TRBV5-4 combines with J gene TRBJ2-3; TRBD1 aligns across 10 bases. CDR1 is SGHNT and CDR2 is YYREEE in the germline V gene (reference sequence). J was trimmed by 6 bases and V by 0 bases; bases with no gene match: 4. The CDR3 covers 15 residues. Here the CDR3 DNA reads TGTGCCAGCAGCTTGGGACAGGGGGCATGGGATACGCAGTATTTT. Encoded protein: CASSLGQGAWDTQYF.

The count of this clone is one. V and J are TRBV28 and TRBJ2-3; D remains unclear. Germline lookup yields CDR1 MDHEN and CDR2 SYDVKM. Trimming removed 4 bases from V and 5 bases from J, with 19 bases in between. The length of the CDR3 is 16 residues. The CDR3 here is CASSSPWLASQDTQYF. CDR3 sequence (DNA): TGTGCCAGCAGTTCCCCCTGGTTAGCTTCCCAAGATACGCAGTATTTT.

The chain recombines TRBV6-5 with TRBJ1-1, with TRBD1 matching over 9 bases. The CDR3 runs to 14 residues. CDR1 is MNHEY, CDR2 SVGAGI, per germline. With 5 bases clipped from V and 7 bases from J, the junction kept 8 bases outside the gene matches. The CDR3 is CASSLRDRVNEAFF. CDR3 coding DNA: TGTGCCAGCAGTCTCCGGGACAGGGTGAATGAAGCTTTCTTT.

The chain is built from TRBV24-1 and TRBJ2-3; maybe TRBD2 (5 bases). V lost 0 bases and J lost 0, with 9 bases in between. This CDR3 is built from 16 residues. CDR1 is KGHDR and CDR2 is SFDVKD in the germline V gene. The CDR3 protein is CATSDLSGSSTDTQYF. The CDR3 nucleotides read TGTGCCACCAGTGATTTGTCGGGATCTAGCACAGATACGCAGTATTTT.

The chain uses TRBV5-1 and TRBJ2-7; possible D gene TRBD1, 6 bases. V lost 1 base, J lost 5 bases, and 10 bases lay in between. The CDR3 runs to 13 residues. CDR1 SGHRS and CDR2 YFSETQ come from the germline V gene. DNA for the CDR3: TGCGCCAGCAGCTTGACCAGGGGCCACGAGCAGTACTTC. This gives the protein CASSLTRGHEQYF. Looking up the rest from reference TRBV5-1 and TRBJ2-7 gives the full variable domain: KAGVTQTPRYLIKTRGQQVTLSCSPISGHRSVSWYQQTPGQGLQFLFEYFSETQRNKGNFPGRFSGRQFSNSRSEMNVSTLELGDSALYLCASSLTRGHEQYFGPGTRLTVT.

V and J are TRBV9 and TRBJ1-1, with TRBD1 matching 11 bases. Trimming took 4 bases from V and 8 from J; bases not matched to a gene: 4. CDR3 length: 13 residues. Germline CDR1 and CDR2: SGDLS and YYNGEE. CDR3 in amino acids: CASSPGQGAEAFF. CDR3 sequence (DNA): TGTGCCAGCAGCCCTGGACAGGGGGCAGAAGCTTTCTTT.